This T cell receptor beta chain was sequenced for a study of Ad26.COV2.S vaccination and SARS-CoV-2 variants. For the study at large: Intramuscular Ad26.COV2.S at 5x10^10 or 1x10^11 viral particles. The study's findings and limits: Total T cell responses were possibly underestimated by TCR breadth and depth analyses. Spike-specific CD8+ and CD4+ T cell responses reportedly showed substantial breadth after vaccination.

Clones were read by immunoSEQ multiplex PCR, and TCRdb kept only the in-frame ones, dropping some. The repertoire has around 300,000 clones, 65% to 90% of them found once; the top ten carry about 11%. The CDR3 covers 14 residues. Germline V CDR1 and CDR2: SGHKS, YYEKEE (reference sequence). The trim removed 2 bases at V and 9 bases at J, leaving 2 bases unmatched. Treatment noted: roughly 19 received Ad26.COV2.S at low or high dose, single or two shots; a few received placebo; per-sample allocation not given. It was on day 63 after the first vaccine or placebo injection that samples were taken. An Ad26 vector expressing Wuhan-strain SARS-CoV-2 spike served as the vaccine. For this clone: Its antigen is unidentified.

The chain combines TRBV5-5 with TRBJ1-6, with 10 bases aligning to TRBD1. The receptor's source is a person aged 18-65 years who received the Ad26.COV2.S COVID-19 vaccine or a placebo. Sequenced here: peripheral blood, sampled in a trial of Ad26.COV2.S vaccine versus placebo. CDR3 bases: TGTGCCAGCAGCTTTGACAGGGGGCTTTCACCCCTCCACTTT. Translated, it gives CASSFDRGLSPLHF.